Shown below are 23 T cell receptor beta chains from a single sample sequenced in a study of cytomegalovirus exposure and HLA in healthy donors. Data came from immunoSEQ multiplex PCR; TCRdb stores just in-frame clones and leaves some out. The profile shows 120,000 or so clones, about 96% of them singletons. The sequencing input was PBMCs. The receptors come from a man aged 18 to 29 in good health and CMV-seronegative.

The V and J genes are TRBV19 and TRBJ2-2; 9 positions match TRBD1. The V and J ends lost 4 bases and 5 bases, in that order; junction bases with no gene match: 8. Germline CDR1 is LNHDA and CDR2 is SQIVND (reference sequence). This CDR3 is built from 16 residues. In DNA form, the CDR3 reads TGTGCCAGTAGTAACTTGGGGACAGGGAGGACCGGGGAGCTGTTTTTT. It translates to CASSNLGTGRTGELFF.

The CDR3 bases are TGCGCCAGCAGCCTGCAGGACAGGCCAACTAACTATGGCTACACCTTC. This sequence encodes CASSLQDRPTNYGYTF. V usage is TRBV5-1 and J usage is TRBJ1-2; 7 nucleotides line up with TRBD1. The CDR3 contains 16 residues. Germline trimming cut 4 bases from V and 0 bases from J; bases unmatched to any gene: 9. Germline V gene sequence: CDR1 SGHRS, CDR2 YFSETQ.

The CDR3 nucleotides read TGTGCCAGTTCTGACAGGAGCTCCTACAATGAGCAGTTCTTC. This translates into CASSDRSSYNEQFF. The J gene is TRBJ2-1, the V gene TRBV19, with D possibly TRBD1 on 6 matching bases. The germline CDR1 and CDR2 sequences are LNHDA and SQIVND (reference sequence). V was clipped by 8 bases and J by 0 bases, with 11 bases between them. The CDR3 runs 14 residues. Filled out from reference TRBV19 and TRBJ2-1, the complete variable domain reads DGGITQSPKYLFRKEGQNVTLSCEQNLNHDAMYWYRQDPGQGLRLIYYSQIVNDFQKGDIAEGYSVSREKKESFPLTVTSAQKNPTAFYLCASSDRSSYNEQFFGPGTRLTVL.

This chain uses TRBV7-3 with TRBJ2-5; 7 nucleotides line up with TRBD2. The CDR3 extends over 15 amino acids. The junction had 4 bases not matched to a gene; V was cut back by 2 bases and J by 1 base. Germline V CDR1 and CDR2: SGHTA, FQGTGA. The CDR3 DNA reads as TGTGCCAGCAGCTTAGGCCCGGGGGGCCAAGAGACCCAGTACTTC. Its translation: CASSLGPGGQETQYF.

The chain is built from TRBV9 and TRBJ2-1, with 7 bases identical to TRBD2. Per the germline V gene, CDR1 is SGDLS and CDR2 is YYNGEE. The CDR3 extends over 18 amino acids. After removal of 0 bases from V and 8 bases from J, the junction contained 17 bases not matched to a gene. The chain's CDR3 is CASSVAGHSAGVGDEQFF. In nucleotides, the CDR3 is TGTGCCAGCAGCGTAGCTGGGCATAGTGCGGGAGTCGGGGATGAGCAGTTCTTC.

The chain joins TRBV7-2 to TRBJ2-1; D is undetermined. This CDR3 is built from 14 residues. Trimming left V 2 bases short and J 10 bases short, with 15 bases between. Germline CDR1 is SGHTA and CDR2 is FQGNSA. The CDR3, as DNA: TGTGCCAGCAGCTTACAACTAACCCAATCGGAGCAGTTCTTC. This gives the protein CASSLQLTQSEQFF.

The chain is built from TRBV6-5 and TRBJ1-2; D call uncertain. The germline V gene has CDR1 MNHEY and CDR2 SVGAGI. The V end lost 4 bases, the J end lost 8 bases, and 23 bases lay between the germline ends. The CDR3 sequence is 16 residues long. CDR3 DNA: TGTGCCAGCAGTTCGGAGGGAGCAGGATTATCGATGGGCTACACCTTC. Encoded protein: CASSSEGAGLSMGYTF.

CDR3 nucleotide sequence: TGCAGCGTTGAAAGCCTGGGGGGAGCTTTCTTT. Residues: CSVESLGGAFF. This chain connects TRBV29-1 to TRBJ1-1; a weak D match, TRBD1 (5 bases). Germline V gene lookup returns CDR1 SQVTM and CDR2 ANQGSEA. The CDR3 sequence is 11 residues long. Between the trimmed V and J ends, which lost 2 bases and 10 bases, there was a span of 11 bases.

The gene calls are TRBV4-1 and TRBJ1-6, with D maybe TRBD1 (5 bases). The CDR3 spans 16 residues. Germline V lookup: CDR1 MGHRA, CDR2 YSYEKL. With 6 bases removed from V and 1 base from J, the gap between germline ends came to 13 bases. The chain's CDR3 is CASSYMGLSYNSPLHF. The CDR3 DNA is TGCGCCAGCAGTTATATGGGGCTTTCCTATAATTCACCCCTCCACTTT.

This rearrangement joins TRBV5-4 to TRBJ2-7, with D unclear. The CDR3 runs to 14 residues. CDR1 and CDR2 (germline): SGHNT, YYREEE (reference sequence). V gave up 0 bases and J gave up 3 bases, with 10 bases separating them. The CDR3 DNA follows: TGTGCCAGCAGCTTGGCCCCTACCGTCTACGAGCAGTACTTC. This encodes CASSLAPTVYEQYF.

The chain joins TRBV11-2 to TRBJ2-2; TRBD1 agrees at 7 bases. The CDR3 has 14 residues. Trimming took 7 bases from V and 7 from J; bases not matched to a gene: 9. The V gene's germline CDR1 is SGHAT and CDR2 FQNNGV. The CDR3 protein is CASTVDRVDGELFF. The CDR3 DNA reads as TGTGCCAGCACCGTAGACAGGGTTGACGGGGAGCTGTTTTTT.

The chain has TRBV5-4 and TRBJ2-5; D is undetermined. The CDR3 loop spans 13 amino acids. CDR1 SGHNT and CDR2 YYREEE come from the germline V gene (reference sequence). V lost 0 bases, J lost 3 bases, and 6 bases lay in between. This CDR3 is CASSLDEEETQYF. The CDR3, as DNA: TGTGCCAGCAGCTTGGACGAGGAAGAGACCCAGTACTTC.

The CDR3: CASSLSGTGNTIYF. The DNA for the CDR3 is TGTGCCAGCAGCTTATCAGGAACTGGAAACACCATATATTTT. This chain uses TRBV7-2 with TRBJ1-3; D remains ambiguous. CDR1 SGHTA and CDR2 FQGNSA come from the germline V gene. Between the trimmed V and J ends, which lost 2 bases and 2 bases, there was a span of 7 bases. The CDR3 runs to 14 residues.

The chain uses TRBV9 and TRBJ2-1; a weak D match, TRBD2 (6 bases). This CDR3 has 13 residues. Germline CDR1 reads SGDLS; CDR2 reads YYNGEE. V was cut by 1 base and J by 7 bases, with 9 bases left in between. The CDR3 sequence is CASSVSSVNEQFF. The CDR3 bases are TGTGCCAGCAGCGTATCTAGCGTGAATGAGCAGTTCTTC.

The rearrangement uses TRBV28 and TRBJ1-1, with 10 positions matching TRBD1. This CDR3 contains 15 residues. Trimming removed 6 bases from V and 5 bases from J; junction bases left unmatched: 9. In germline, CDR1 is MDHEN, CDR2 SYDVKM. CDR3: CASRGQGVVRTEAFF. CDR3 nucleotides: TGTGCCAGCAGAGGACAGGGGGTGGTTAGGACTGAAGCTTTCTTT.

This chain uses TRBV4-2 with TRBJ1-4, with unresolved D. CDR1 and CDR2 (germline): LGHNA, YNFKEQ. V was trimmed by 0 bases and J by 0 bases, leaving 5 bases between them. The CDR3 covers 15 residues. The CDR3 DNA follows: TGTGCCAGCAGCCAAGATTACTCAACTAATGAAAAACTGTTTTTT. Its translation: CASSQDYSTNEKLFF.

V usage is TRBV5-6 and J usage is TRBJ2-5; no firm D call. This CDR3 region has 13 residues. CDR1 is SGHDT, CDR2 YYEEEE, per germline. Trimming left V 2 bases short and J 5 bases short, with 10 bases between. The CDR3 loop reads CASSFISQETQYF. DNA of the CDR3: TGTGCCAGCAGCTTCATTAGCCAGGAGACCCAGTACTTC.

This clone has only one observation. CDR3 coding DNA: TGTGCCAGCAGCCCCGCGGGACTCAGCTCCTACAATGAGCAGTTCTTC. Its translation: CASSPAGLSSYNEQFF. V usage is TRBV6-4 and J usage is TRBJ2-1, with D possibly TRBD2 on 6 matching bases. This CDR3 is built from 16 residues. V shed 6 bases and J shed 0 bases, with 15 bases lying between them. CDR1 and CDR2 (germline): MRHNA, SNTAGT.

CDR3 bases: TGTGCCAGCAGTGGCACAGGGGGCATTCAGCCCCAGCATTTT. Translated, it gives CASSGTGGIQPQHF. The chain has TRBV28 and TRBJ1-5; 9 bases are shared with TRBD1. CDR3 length equals 14 residues. After removal of 5 bases from V and 6 bases from J, the junction contained 5 bases not matched to a gene. Germline CDR1 and CDR2: MDHEN and SYDVKM.

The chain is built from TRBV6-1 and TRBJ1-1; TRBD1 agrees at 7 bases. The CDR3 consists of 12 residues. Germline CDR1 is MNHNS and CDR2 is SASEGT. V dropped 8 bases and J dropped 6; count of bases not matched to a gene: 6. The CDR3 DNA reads TGTGCCAGCGCCAGGGGGGAGGCTGAAGCTTTCTTT. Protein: CASARGEAEAFF.

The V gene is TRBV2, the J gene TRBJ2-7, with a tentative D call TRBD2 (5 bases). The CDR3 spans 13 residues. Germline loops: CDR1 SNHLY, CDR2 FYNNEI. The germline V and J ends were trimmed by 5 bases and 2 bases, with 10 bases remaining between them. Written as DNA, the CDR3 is TGTGCCAGCAGTTGGTCGGGGACCTACGAGCAGTACTTC. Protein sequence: CASSWSGTYEQYF.

The CDR3 DNA is TGCGCCAGCAGCTCAAGCGGGGACTACAATGAGCAGTTCTTC. Amino acid sequence: CASSSSGDYNEQFF. The chain has TRBV5-1 and TRBJ2-1; 7 nucleotides agree with TRBD2. Per germline, CDR1 SGHRS and CDR2 YFSETQ. V shed 3 bases and J 3 bases; nucleotides not matched to a gene: 3. The CDR3 runs to 14 residues.

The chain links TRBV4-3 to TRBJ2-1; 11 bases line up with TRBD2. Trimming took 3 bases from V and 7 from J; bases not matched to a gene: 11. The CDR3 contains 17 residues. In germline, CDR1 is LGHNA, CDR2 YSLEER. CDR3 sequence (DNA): TGCGCCAGCAGCCAGGGCTCCAGGGCTAGCGGGGGGAATGAGCAGTTCTTC. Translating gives CASSQGSRASGGNEQFF.